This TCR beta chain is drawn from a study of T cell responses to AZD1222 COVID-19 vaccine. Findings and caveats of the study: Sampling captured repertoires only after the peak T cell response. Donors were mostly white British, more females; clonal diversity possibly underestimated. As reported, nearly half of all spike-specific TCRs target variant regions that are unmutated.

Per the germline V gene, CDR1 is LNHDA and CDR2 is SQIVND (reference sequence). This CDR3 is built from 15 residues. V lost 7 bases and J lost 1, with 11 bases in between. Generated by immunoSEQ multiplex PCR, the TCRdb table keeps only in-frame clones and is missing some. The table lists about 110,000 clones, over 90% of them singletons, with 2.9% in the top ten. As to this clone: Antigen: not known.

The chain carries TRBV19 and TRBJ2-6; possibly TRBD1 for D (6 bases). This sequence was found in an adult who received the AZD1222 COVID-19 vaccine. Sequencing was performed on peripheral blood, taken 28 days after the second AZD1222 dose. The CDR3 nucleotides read TGTGCCAGTAACCTCCAGGGGTCTGGGGCCAACGTCCTGACTTTC. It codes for CASNLQGSGANVLTF.